The clone carrying this T cell receptor beta chain showed up just a few times. Antigen unknown. This CDR3 has 14 residues. Germline-derived CDR1 and CDR2 are SQVTM and ANQGSEA. V was clipped by 1 base and J by 2 bases, with 8 bases between them. The data stem from a study of T cells after yellow fever vaccination. TCRdb re-called the 5' RACE reads with MiXCR, one entry per CDR3 protein. The data contain roughly 140,000 distinct CDR3 sequences, 7.7% of them singletons. Notes on the study in general: Overall, a small share of clonotypes was seen in both CD4 and CD8 compartments. Reappearing after the booster were most of the clones from primary vaccination (around 95% CD4, roughly 86% CD8).

This receptor was taken from a man younger than 40 who received the YFV17D yellow fever vaccine. The source material was CD4+ T cells sorted from PBMCs, sampled 5 days after the yellow fever booster vaccination. This sequence joins TRBV29-1 and TRBJ2-2; D is undetermined. This chain's CDR3 is CSVEGAGNTGELFF. In DNA form, the CDR3 reads TGCAGCGTTGAAGGGGCAGGAAACACCGGGGAGCTGTTTTTT.